This is a list of T cell receptor beta chains from one sample in a study of vaccination and CD4 T cells after COVID-19. No antigen has been assigned to these receptors. MiXCR, run by TCRdb on the PCR reads, gives a single entry per CDR3 protein. The repertoire holds approximately 19,000 distinct CDR3 sequences, with about 61% as singletons. The sequenced material came from CD4+ T cells from blood, cultured in vitro. Receptors were obtained from a human donor who had recovered from COVID-19. The CDR3 runs from the conserved cysteine through the conserved F or W. Each record gives: J gene, D gene, V gene, clone size, CDR3 protein, CDR3 DNA. D genes are given only for firm matches. Only part of the rows carry a size: once, few, many, or a class if the clone is expanded.

TRBJ2-7 NA TRBV7-2 once CASSLGALEQYF TGTGCCAGCAGCTTAGGCGCGTTAGAGCAGTACTTC
TRBJ2-1 TRBD2 TRBV20-1 NA CSAPRLAGGPYNEQFF TGCAGTGCTCCCAGACTAGCGGGAGGGCCCTACAATGAGCAGTTCTTC
TRBJ1-2 NA TRBV21-1 NA CASSPHTGIRKGYTF TGTGCCAGCAGCCCCCACACGGGGATAAGGAAAGGCTACACCTTC
TRBJ1-1 NA TRBV5-3 few CASSLVVTGASTEAFF TGTGCCAGCAGCTTGGTAGTCACCGGGGCTAGCACTGAAGCTTTCTTT
TRBJ2-1 TRBD2 TRBV10-3 NA CATRMGLALGEQFF TGTGCCACCAGAATGGGACTAGCTTTGGGTGAGCAGTTCTTC
TRBJ2-3 NA TRBV6-4 NA CASSDTARSTDTQYF TGTGCCAGCAGTGACACGGCTAGATCCACAGATACGCAGTATTTT
TRBJ2-3 TRBD2 TRBV7-2 few CASTQRGGFGTQYF TGTGCCAGCACCCAAAGGGGAGGGTTCGGTACGCAGTATTTT
TRBJ1-6 NA TRBV5-1 few CASSLAGEGRSPLHF TGCGCCAGCAGCTTGGCGGGGGAAGGAAGATCACCCCTCCACTTT
TRBJ2-5 NA TRBV15 NA CATSRDLVRETQYF TGTGCCACCAGCAGAGATCTGGTCCGGGAGACCCAGTACTTC
TRBJ2-2 TRBD1 TRBV19 NA CASSIRHSGTGDFGELFF TGTGCCAGTAGTATAAGACACTCGGGGACAGGGGACTTCGGGGAGCTGTTTTTT
TRBJ1-2 TRBD1 TRBV2 few CASSGTGGHGYTF TGTGCCAGCAGCGGCACAGGGGGCCATGGCTACACCTTC
TRBJ2-3 TRBD1 TRBV7-9 NA CASSSTGPRTDTQYF TGTGCCAGCAGCTCGACAGGGCCTCGCACAGATACGCAGTATTTT
TRBJ2-3 TRBD2 TRBV24-1 NA CATSDLRLAGGADTQYF TGTGCCACCAGTGACCTCCGACTAGCGGGAGGTGCGGATACGCAGTATTTT
TRBJ1-2 NA TRBV11-3 few CASSLEGTPRNNGYTF TGTGCCAGCAGCTTAGAGGGGACGCCGAGAAATAATGGCTACACCTTC
TRBJ1-5 TRBD1 TRBV27 NA CASSQQGAGGQPQHF TGTGCCAGCAGTCAACAGGGGGCGGGGGGTCAGCCCCAGCATTTT
TRBJ1-5 NA TRBV28 NA CASRSGTNQPQHF TGTGCCAGCAGATCCGGGACCAATCAGCCCCAGCATTTT
TRBJ2-3 TRBD2 TRBV7-6 NA CASSSGGSTDTQYF TGTGCCAGCAGCTCCGGGGGGAGCACAGATACGCAGTATTTT
TRBJ2-7 NA TRBV7-2 few CASSLAQRTTYEQYF TGTGCCAGCAGCTTAGCGCAGCGGACGACCTACGAGCAGTACTTC
TRBJ1-5 TRBD1 TRBV5-1 NA CASSVGQGDQPQHF TGCGCCAGCAGCGTGGGACAGGGTGATCAGCCCCAGCATTTT
TRBJ2-2 NA TRBV12-3/TRBV12-4 NA CASSLNQGGELFF TGTGCCAGCAGTTTAAATCAAGGCGGGGAGCTGTTTTTT
TRBJ1-2 NA TRBV5-1 NA CASSLDRTAYGYTF TGCGCCAGCAGCTTAGACAGAACGGCCTATGGCTACACCTTC
TRBJ2-1 TRBD1 TRBV24-1 NA CATSDSGQGRNEQFF TGTGCCACCAGTGATTCGGGACAGGGTCGAAATGAGCAGTTCTTC
TRBJ1-1 NA TRBV11-3 NA CASRSSGAGAEAFF TGTGCCAGCAGGTCCTCGGGGGCAGGGGCTGAAGCTTTCTTT
TRBJ2-3 NA TRBV19 medium-sized CASSILGPSTDTQYF TGTGCCAGTAGTATACTCGGTCCCAGCACAGATACGCAGTATTTT
TRBJ1-5 NA TRBV7-9 NA CASSPIGRNSNQPQHF TGTGCCAGCAGCCCTATCGGACGGAATAGCAATCAGCCCCAGCATTTT
TRBJ2-7 TRBD1 TRBV11-3 NA CASSLSTGQGGEQYF TGTGCCAGCAGCTTAAGTACGGGACAGGGAGGCGAGCAGTACTTC
TRBJ2-2 TRBD1 TRBV7-3 NA CASSLKVQLGQGNTGELFF TGTGCCAGCAGCTTAAAAGTGCAATTGGGACAGGGGAACACCGGGGAGCTGTTTTTT
TRBJ2-7 TRBD2 TRBV11-3 few CASSPPPGLAGGPGYEQYF TGTGCCAGCAGTCCGCCCCCGGGACTAGCGGGAGGGCCGGGATACGAGCAGTACTTC
TRBJ1-2 NA TRBV2 few CASSGTTRGVGYTF TGTGCCAGCAGTGGCACAACCCGTGGGGTTGGCTACACCTTC
TRBJ1-2 TRBD1 TRBV19 few CASSWGTGRNYGYTF TGTGCCAGTAGCTGGGGGACAGGGAGGAACTATGGCTACACCTTC
TRBJ1-5 NA TRBV20-1 NA CSAREKQGSGQPQHF TGCAGTGCTAGAGAAAAACAGGGCTCGGGTCAGCCCCAGCATTTT
TRBJ1-1 NA TRBV7-2 few CASSLEQANTEAFF TGTGCCAGCAGCTTAGAACAGGCGAACACTGAAGCTTTCTTT
TRBJ2-3 TRBD2 TRBV7-2 few CASSLAGTSGSTDTQYF TGTGCCAGCAGCTTAGCCGGGACTAGCGGGAGCACAGATACGCAGTATTTT
TRBJ2-7 NA TRBV10-3 few CAITSRDSYEQYF TGTGCCATCACCTCCCGGGACTCCTACGAGCAGTACTTC
TRBJ2-3 NA TRBV28 NA CASTVRGRDTQYF TGTGCCAGCACCGTCCGGGGGAGGGATACGCAGTATTTT
TRBJ1-5 NA TRBV12-3/TRBV12-4 NA CASSFAGSHQPQHF TGTGCCAGCAGTTTCGCAGGAAGCCATCAGCCCCAGCATTTT
TRBJ1-1 NA TRBV10-3 NA CAISESNRLGTEAFF TGTGCCATCAGTGAGTCGAACAGGTTAGGGACTGAAGCTTTCTTT
TRBJ2-5 TRBD1 TRBV7-2 NA CASSFFLGSTGQGAGETQYF TGTGCCAGCAGCTTTTTCCTAGGATCCACCGGACAGGGGGCCGGGGAGACCCAGTACTTC
TRBJ2-3 TRBD2 TRBV7-2 NA CASSPGLAGSSTDTQYF TGTGCCAGCAGCCCCGGACTAGCGGGTTCTAGCACAGATACGCAGTATTTT
TRBJ2-7 TRBD1 TRBV19 NA CASSPRTGVGNEQYF TGTGCCAGTAGTCCCAGGACAGGGGTGGGGAACGAGCAGTACTTC
TRBJ2-1 NA TRBV30 NA CAWSTVLEGVNEQFF TGTGCCTGGAGTACGGTCTTAGAGGGTGTGAATGAGCAGTTCTTC
TRBJ1-2 NA TRBV29-1 NA CSVAVGANYGYTF TGCAGCGTTGCAGTGGGAGCGAACTATGGCTACACCTTC
TRBJ2-7 TRBD2 TRBV5-4 medium-sized CASSLDGFAGDEQYF TGTGCCAGCAGCTTGGATGGTTTTGCGGGAGACGAGCAGTACTTC
TRBJ1-1 NA TRBV12-3/TRBV12-4 few CASSLGPRVEAFF TGTGCCAGCAGCTTGGGTCCCAGGGTAGAAGCTTTCTTT
TRBJ2-2 TRBD1 TRBV20-1 NA CSARTGVTGELFF TGCAGTGCTAGGACAGGGGTCACCGGGGAGCTGTTTTTT
TRBJ2-3 NA TRBV7-9 few CASSPDSLTQYF TGTGCCAGCAGCCCTGATAGCCTAACGCAGTATTTT
TRBJ1-3 NA TRBV6-5 few CASSSQGDSGNTIYF TGTGCCAGCAGTTCCCAGGGTGATTCTGGAAACACCATATATTTT
TRBJ2-3 NA TRBV7-2 NA CASSLAGGRSTDTQYF TGTGCCAGCAGCTTAGCTGGGGGTAGAAGCACAGATACGCAGTATTTT
TRBJ2-6 NA TRBV6-2/TRBV6-3 NA CASSDSNVLTF TGTGCCAGCAGTGACTCCAACGTCCTGACTTTC
TRBJ2-7 NA TRBV24-1 once CATGWYEQYF TGTGCCACCGGGTGGTACGAGCAGTACTTC
TRBJ1-1 TRBD1 TRBV5-1 NA CASSYTGVETEAFF TGCGCCAGCAGCTATACAGGGGTCGAGACTGAAGCTTTCTTT
TRBJ2-5 TRBD1 TRBV28 NA CASSFADRGTETQYF TGTGCCAGCAGTTTCGCGGACAGGGGAACGGAGACCCAGTACTTC
TRBJ2-7 TRBD2 TRBV12-3/TRBV12-4 NA CASSLRASGRRSFEQYF TGTGCCAGCAGTTTAAGGGCTAGCGGGAGGAGGAGTTTCGAGCAGTACTTC
TRBJ2-1 NA TRBV20-1 few CSARSSNYNEQFF TGCAGTGCTAGAAGTAGTAACTACAATGAGCAGTTCTTC
TRBJ1-1 NA TRBV9 NA CASSERDGVRAEAFF TGTGCCAGCAGCGAGAGGGACGGGGTAAGGGCTGAAGCTTTCTTT
TRBJ2-7 NA TRBV28 NA CASAGPPVYEQYF TGTGCCAGCGCAGGCCCCCCCGTCTACGAGCAGTACTTC
TRBJ1-1 NA TRBV7-2 NA CASSLRYRLEAFF TGTGCCAGCAGCTTAAGGTACCGGCTTGAAGCTTTCTTT
TRBJ2-5 NA TRBV7-9 NA CASSPYGPDGTQYF TGTGCCAGCAGCCCTTACGGGCCGGATGGGACCCAGTACTTC
TRBJ1-1 TRBD1 TRBV2 few CASSKGGREITEAFF TGTGCCAGCTCAAAAGGGGGCAGGGAGATCACTGAAGCTTTCTTT